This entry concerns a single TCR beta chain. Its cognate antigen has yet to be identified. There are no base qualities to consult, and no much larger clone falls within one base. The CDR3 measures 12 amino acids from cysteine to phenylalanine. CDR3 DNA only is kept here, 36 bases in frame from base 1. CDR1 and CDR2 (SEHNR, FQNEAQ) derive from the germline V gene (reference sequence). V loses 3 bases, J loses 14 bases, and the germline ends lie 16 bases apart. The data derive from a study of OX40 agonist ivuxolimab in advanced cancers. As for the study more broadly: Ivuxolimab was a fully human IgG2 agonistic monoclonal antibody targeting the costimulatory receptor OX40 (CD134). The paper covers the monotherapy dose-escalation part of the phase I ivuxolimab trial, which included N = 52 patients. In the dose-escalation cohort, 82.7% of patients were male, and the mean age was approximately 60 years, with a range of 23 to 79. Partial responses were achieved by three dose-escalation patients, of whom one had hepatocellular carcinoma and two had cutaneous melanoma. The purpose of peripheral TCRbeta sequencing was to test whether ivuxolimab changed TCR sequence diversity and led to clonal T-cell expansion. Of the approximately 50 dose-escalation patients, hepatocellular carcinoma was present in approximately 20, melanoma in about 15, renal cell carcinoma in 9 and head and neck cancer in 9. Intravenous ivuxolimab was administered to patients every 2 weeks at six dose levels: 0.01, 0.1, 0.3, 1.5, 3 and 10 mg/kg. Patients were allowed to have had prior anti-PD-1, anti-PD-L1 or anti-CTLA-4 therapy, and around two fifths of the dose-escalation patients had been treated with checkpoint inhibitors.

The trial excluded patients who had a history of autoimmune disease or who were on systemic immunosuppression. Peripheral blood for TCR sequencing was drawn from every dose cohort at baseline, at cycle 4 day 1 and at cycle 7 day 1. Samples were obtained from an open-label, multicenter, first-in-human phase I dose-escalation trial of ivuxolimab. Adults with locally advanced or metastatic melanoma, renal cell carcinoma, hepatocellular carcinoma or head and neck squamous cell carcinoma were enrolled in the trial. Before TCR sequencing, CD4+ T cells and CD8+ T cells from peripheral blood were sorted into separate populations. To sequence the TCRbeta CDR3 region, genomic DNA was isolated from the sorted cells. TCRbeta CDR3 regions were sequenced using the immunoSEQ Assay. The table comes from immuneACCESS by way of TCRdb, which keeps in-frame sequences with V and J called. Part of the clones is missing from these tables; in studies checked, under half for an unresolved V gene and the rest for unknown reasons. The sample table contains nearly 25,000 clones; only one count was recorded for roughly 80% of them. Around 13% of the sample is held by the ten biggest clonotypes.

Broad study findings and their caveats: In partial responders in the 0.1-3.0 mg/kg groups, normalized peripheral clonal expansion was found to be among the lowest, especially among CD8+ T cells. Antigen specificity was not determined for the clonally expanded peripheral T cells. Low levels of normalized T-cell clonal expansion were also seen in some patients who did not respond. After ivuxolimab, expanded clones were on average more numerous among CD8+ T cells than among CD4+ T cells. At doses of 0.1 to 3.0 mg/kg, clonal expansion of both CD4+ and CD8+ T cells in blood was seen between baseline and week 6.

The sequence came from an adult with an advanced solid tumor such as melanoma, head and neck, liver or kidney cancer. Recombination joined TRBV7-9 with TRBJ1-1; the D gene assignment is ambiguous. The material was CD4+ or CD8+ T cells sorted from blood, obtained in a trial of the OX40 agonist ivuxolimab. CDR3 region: CASSLSESGRFF. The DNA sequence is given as TGTGCCAGCAGCTTGTCCGAGTCGGGAAGGTTCTTT.